A single TCR beta chain is shown here with its context. Its target is unknown. This record comes from a study of cytomegalovirus exposure and HLA in healthy donors. General observations from the study: An analysis done earlier found most TCR beta V segments productive about 90% or about 30% of the time. Most sequenced TCRs were rare (though some public TCRs occurred in many donors).

Both 60 Vbeta primers and 13 Jbeta primers went into the PCR. Generated by immunoSEQ multiplex PCR, the TCRdb table keeps only in-frame clones and is missing some. This table holds some 87,000 clones, around three quarters found once. The sequenced material came from PBMCs. The TCR comes from a woman aged 45-59 years in good health and CMV-seropositive.

CDR3 coding DNA: TGTGCCAGCAGTCCCCTTCGGGGGAGCAATCAGCCCCAGCATTTT. Translated, it gives CASSPLRGSNQPQHF. The gene calls are TRBV2 and TRBJ1-5; weak D call: TRBD1 (5 bases). Germline V lookup: CDR1 SNHLY, CDR2 FYNNEI. CDR3 length: 15 residues. Trimming cost V 5 bases and J 1 base, with 12 bases left between them.